The entry below gives a single TCR beta chain sequence along with its context. Its antigen remains unidentified. The data were taken from a study of T cell responses to AZD1222 COVID-19 vaccine. General study findings and limits: Possibly, clonal diversity was underestimated; donors were largely white British and included more females. At baseline, seropositivity was found in only six AZD1222 recipients. After two AZD1222 doses, spike-specific TCR breadth and depth rose versus day 0.

The V segment lost 1 base and the J segment 6 bases; nucleotides outside the gene matches: 2. Germline V gives CDR1 SEHNR, CDR2 FQNEAQ (reference sequence). The CDR3 has 15 amino acids. The protocol was immunoSEQ multiplex PCR, while the TCRdb copy is restricted to in-frame clones and leaves out a portion. This listing includes about 140,000 clones. The material sequenced was peripheral blood. The V gene is TRBV7-9, the J gene TRBJ1-5; TRBD1 matches at 11 bases. The clonotype originates from an adult in good health. In DNA, the CDR3 is TGTGCCAGCAGCTTAGGCGGGACAGGGGGTCAGCCCCAGCATTTT. This encodes CASSLGGTGGQPQHF. The entire variable domain, with the rest obtained from reference TRBV7-9 and TRBJ1-5, is as follows: DTGVSQNPRHKITKRGQNVTFRCDPISEHNRLYWYRQTLGQGPEFLTYFQNEAQLEKSRLLSDRFSAERPKGSFSTLEIQRTEQGDSAMYLCASSLGGTGGQPQHFGDGTRLSIL.